This T cell receptor beta chain was identified in a study of PD-1 blockade in classical Hodgkin lymphoma. Repertoires were generated with immunoSEQ multiplex PCR, while TCRdb's copy carries only in-frame clones and drops some. The sample has 95,000 to 100,000 clones, 75% to 90% seen once; the top ten hold 5% to 7.5%. Trimming took 8 bases from V and 1 from J, leaving 14 bases between them. This CDR3 is 14 amino acids long. Germline CDR1 is MNHEY and CDR2 is SVGAGI. Concerning this clone: Antigen unknown.

General study points: TCR diversity in CD4+, not CD8+, cells rose significantly by C4D1. Diversity similar to that of newly diagnosed patients was seen at baseline in complete responders. Reported findings placed baseline TCR diversity lower in newly diagnosed patients (compared with healthy donors).

All trial patients relapsed after autologous stem cell transplantation. V and J are TRBV6-5 and TRBJ1-1, with D tentatively TRBD1 (5 bases). The clonotype was recovered from a human donor with classical Hodgkin lymphoma. Source: peripheral blood mononuclear cells (PBMCs), taken before the second cycle of nivolumab. The CDR3 loop reads CASRDESENTEAFF. CDR3 bases: TGTGCCAGCCGGGACGAGTCAGAGAACACTGAAGCTTTCTTT.